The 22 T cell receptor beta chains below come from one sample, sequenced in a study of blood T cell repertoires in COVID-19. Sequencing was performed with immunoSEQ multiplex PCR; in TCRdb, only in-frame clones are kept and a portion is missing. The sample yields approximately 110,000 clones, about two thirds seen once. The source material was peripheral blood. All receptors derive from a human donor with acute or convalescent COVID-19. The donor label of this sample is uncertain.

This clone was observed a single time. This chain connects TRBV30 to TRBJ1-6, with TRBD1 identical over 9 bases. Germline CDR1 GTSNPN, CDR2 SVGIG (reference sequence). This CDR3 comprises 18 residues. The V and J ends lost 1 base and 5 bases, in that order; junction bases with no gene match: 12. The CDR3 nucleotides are TGTGCCTGGAGTGGAAAAGGGACAGGGACGATCAATAATTCACCCCTCCACTTT. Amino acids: CAWSGKGTGTINNSPLHF. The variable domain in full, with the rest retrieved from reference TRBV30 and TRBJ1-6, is SQTIHQWPATLVQPVGSPLSLECTVEGTSNPNLYWYRQAAGRGLQLLFYSVGIGQISSEVPQNLSASRPQDRQFILSSKKLLLSDSGFYLCAWSGKGTGTINNSPLHFGNGTRLTVT.

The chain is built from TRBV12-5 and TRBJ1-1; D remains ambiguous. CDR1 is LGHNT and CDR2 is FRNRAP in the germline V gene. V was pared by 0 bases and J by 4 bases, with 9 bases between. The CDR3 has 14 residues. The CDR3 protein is CASGLVQQVTEAFF. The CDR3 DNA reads TGTGCTAGTGGTTTGGTACAACAAGTCACTGAAGCTTTCTTT. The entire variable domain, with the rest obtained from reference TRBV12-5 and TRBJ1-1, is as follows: DARVTQTPRHKVTEMGQEVTMRCQPILGHNTVFWYRQTMMQGLELLAYFRNRAPLDDSGMPKDRFSAEMPDATLATLKIQPSEPRDSAVYFCASGLVQQVTEAFFGQGTRLTVV.

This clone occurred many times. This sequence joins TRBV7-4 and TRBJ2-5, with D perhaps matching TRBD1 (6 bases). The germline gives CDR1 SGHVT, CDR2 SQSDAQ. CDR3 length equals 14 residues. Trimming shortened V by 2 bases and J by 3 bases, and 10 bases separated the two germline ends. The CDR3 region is CASSLRPGEETQYF. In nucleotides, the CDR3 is TGTGCCAGCAGCTTAAGGCCAGGGGAAGAGACCCAGTACTTC.

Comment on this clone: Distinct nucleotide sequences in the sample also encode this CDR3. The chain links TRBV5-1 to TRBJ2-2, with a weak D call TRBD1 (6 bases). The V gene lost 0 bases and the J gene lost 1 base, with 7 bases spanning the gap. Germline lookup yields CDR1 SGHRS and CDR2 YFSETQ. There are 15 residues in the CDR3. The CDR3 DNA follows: TGCGCCAGCAGCTTGGCACAGGGGAACACCGGGGAGCTGTTTTTT. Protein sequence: CASSLAQGNTGELFF.

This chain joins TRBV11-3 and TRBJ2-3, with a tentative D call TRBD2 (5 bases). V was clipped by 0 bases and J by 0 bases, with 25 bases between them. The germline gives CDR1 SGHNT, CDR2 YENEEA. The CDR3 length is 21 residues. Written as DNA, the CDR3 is TGTGCCAGCAGCTTAGAGAGTTTTTATCGTCGAGGGATACTGAGCACAGATACGCAGTATTTT. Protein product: CASSLESFYRRGILSTDTQYF.

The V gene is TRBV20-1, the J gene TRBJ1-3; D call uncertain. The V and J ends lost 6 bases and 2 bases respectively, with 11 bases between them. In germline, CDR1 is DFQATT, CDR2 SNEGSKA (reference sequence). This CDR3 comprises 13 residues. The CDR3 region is CSASRTAGNTIYF. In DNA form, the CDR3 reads TGCAGTGCAAGTAGGACTGCTGGAAACACCATATATTTT.

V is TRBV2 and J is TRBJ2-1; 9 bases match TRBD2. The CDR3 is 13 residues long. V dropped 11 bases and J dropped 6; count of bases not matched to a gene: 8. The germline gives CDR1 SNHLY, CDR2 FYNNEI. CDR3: CAGRGGPPNEQFF. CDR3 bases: TGTGCCGGGCGGGGGGGGCCCCCCAATGAGCAGTTCTTC.

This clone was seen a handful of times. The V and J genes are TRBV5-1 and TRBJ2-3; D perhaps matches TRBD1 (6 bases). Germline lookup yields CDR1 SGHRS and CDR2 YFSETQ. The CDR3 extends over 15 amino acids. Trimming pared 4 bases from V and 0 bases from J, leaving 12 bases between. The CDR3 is CASSTLGGSTDTQYF. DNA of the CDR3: TGCGCCAGCAGCACCCTAGGGGGAAGCACAGATACGCAGTATTTT. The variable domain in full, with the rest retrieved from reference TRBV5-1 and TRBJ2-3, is KAGVTQTPRYLIKTRGQQVTLSCSPISGHRSVSWYQQTPGQGLQFLFEYFSETQRNKGNFPGRFSGRQFSNSRSEMNVSTLELGDSALYLCASSTLGGSTDTQYFGPGTRLTVL.

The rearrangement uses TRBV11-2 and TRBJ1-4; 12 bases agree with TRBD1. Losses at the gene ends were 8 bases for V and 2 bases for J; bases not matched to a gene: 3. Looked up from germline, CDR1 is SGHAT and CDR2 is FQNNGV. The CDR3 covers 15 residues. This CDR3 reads CASGTGGFTNEKLFF. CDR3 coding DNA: TGTGCCAGCGGGACAGGGGGCTTTACTAATGAAAAACTGTTTTTT. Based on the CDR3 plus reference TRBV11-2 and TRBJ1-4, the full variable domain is EAGVAQSPRYKIIEKRQSVAFWCNPISGHATLYWYQQILGQGPKLLIQFQNNGVVDDSQLPKDRFSAERLKGVDSTLKIQPAKLEDSAVYLCASGTGGFTNEKLFFGSGTQLSVL.

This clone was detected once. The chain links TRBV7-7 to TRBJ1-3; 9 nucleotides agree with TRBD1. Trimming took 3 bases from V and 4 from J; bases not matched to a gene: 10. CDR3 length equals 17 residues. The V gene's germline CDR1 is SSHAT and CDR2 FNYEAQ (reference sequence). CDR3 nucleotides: TGTGCCAGCAGCTTCCGGGACAGGGAGTCGGGCGGAAACACCATATATTTT. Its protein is CASSFRDRESGGNTIYF.

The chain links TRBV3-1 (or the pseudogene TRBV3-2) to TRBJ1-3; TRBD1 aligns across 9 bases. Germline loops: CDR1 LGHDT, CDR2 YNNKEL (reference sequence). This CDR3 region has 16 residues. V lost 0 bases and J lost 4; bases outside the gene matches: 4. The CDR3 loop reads CASSQEPTGGGNTIYF. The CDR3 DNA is TGTGCCAGCAGCCAAGAACCGACAGGGGGAGGAAACACCATATATTTT.

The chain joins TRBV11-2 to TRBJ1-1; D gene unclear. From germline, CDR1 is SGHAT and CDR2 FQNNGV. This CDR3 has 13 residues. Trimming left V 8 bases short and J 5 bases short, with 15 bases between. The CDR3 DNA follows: TGTGCCAGCTCGCACCCGGCGGGGACTGAAGCTTTCTTT. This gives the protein CASSHPAGTEAFF.

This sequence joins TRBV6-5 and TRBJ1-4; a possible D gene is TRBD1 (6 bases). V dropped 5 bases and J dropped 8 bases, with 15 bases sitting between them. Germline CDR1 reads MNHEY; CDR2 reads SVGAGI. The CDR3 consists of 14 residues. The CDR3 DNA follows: TGTGCCAGCAGTCCACAGGGAGTAGGGGAAAAACTGTTTTTT. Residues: CASSPQGVGEKLFF.

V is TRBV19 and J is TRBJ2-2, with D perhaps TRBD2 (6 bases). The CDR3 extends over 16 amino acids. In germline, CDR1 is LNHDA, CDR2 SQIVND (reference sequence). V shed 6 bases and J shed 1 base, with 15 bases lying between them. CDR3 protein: CASSREAGRNTGELFF. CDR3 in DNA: TGTGCCAGTAGCCGTGAGGCGGGGCGGAACACCGGGGAGCTGTTTTTT.

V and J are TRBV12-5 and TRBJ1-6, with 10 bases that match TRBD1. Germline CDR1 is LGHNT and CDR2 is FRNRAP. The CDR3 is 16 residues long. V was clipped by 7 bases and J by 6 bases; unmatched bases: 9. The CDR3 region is CASARGGQGFNSPLHF. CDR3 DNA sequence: TGTGCTAGTGCCCGGGGGGGACAGGGGTTTAATTCACCCCTCCACTTT.

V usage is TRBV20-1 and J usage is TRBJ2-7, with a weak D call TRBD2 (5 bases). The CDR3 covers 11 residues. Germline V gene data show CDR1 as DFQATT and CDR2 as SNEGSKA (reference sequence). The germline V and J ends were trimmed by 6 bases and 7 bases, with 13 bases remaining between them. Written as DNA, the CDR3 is TGCAGTGCCGGCAGCGGACGGGAGCAGTACTTC. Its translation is CSAGSGREQYF.

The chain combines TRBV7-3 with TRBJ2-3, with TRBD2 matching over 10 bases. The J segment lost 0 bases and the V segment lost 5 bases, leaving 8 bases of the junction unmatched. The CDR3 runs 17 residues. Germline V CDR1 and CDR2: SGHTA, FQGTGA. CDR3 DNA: TGTGCCAGCAGCCCCTACTCTAGCGGGGGAAGCACAGATACGCAGTATTTT. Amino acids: CASSPYSSGGSTDTQYF.

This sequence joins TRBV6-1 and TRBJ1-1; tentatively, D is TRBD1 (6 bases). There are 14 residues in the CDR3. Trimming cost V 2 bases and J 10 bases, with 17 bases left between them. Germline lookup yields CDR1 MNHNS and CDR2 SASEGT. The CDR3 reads CASSEPGTSSRAFF. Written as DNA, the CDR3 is TGTGCCAGCAGTGAACCAGGGACATCATCTCGAGCTTTCTTT.

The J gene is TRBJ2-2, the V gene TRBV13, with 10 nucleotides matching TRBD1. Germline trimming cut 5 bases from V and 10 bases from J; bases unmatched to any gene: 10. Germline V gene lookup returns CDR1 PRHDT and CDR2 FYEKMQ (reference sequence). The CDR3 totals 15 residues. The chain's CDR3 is CASSPPGTGVEELFF. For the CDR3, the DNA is TGTGCCAGCAGCCCGCCCGGGACAGGGGTCGAGGAGCTGTTTTTT.

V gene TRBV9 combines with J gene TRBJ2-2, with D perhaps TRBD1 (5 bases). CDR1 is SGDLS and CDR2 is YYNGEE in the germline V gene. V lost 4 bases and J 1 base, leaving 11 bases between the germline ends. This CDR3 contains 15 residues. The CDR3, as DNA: TGTGCCAGCAGCCTTTACGACAGGAACACCGGGGAGCTGTTTTTT. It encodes CASSLYDRNTGELFF.

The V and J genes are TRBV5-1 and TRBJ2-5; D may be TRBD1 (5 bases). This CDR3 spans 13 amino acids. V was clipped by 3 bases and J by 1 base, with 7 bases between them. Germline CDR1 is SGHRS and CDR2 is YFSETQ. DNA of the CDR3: TGCGCCAGCAGCTATCAGGGCCAAGAGACCCAGTACTTC. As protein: CASSYQGQETQYF.

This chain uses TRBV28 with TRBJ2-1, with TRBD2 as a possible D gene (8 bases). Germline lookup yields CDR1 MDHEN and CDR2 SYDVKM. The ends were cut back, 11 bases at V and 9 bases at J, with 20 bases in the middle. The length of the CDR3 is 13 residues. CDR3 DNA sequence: TGTGCCTCCCGGGGACTAGGGGGCCCTGAGCAGTTCTTC. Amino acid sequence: CASRGLGGPEQFF. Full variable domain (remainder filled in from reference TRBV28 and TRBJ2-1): DVKVTQSSRYLVKRTGEKVFLECVQDMDHENMFWYRQDPGLGLRLIYFSYDVKMKEKGDIPEGYSVSREKKERFSLILESASTNQTSMYLCASRGLGGPEQFFGPGTRLTVL.